This TCR beta chain was identified during a study of shared T cell receptors in the human thymus. This CDR3 comprises 15 residues. Trimming removed 3 bases from V and 6 bases from J, with 12 bases in between. CDR1 and CDR2 (germline): LNHNV, YYDKDF (reference sequence). TCRdb's table, derived via immunoSEQ multiplex PCR, lists solely in-frame clones and lacks some. This sample has approximately 730,000 clones, with 70% to 90% found just once. This sample also belongs to another study, concerning human thymus T cells. That report notes: Having corrective surgery for congenital heart defects, healthy Finnish infants were the ones who donated. Corrective heart surgery yielded the resections from which the thymus tissue came. Thymic repertoires from unrelated individuals overlapped highly, related research reported.

The sample taken for sequencing was thymocytes. This clonotype was sampled from a girl less than two years old with a congenital heart defect. The chain links TRBV15 to TRBJ1-6; no reliable D call. The CDR3 region is CATSSQLMVNSPLHF. CDR3 bases: TGTGCCACCAGCAGCCAGTTGATGGTTAATTCACCCCTCCACTTT.